This is a list of T cell receptor beta chains from one sample in a study of beta chain features in type 1 diabetes. Sequenced by immunoSEQ multiplex PCR; TCRdb stores in-frame clones only, minus some. The sample has 600,000 to 700,000 clones, 9.5% to 15% seen once. Sequenced input: naive CD4+ T cells from blood. The receptors here all came from a man younger than 45 with type 1 diabetes. CDR3s include the opening cysteine and the closing phenylalanine or tryptophan. Each record gives: D gene, clone size, J gene, V gene, CDR3 protein, CDR3 DNA. D genes are given only for firm matches. Clone size is stated in some rows and not others, as once, few, many or a class when expanded.

D: TRBD1
size: NA
J: TRBJ2-1
V: TRBV4-3
CDR3: CASSQEGGRTYNEQFF
DNA: TGCGCCAGCAGCCAAGAAGGGGGCCGAACCTACAATGAGCAGTTCTTC

D: TRBD2
size: few
J: TRBJ2-1
V: TRBV6-6
CDR3: CASTLSGGANEQFF
DNA: TGTGCCAGCACCCTTAGCGGGGGGGCAAATGAGCAGTTCTTC

D: TRBD1
size: few
J: TRBJ2-2
V: TRBV29-1
CDR3: CSVEKGQRQGTGELFF
DNA: TGCAGCGTTGAAAAGGGGCAGAGACAGGGCACCGGGGAGCTGTTTTTT

D: TRBD2
size: NA
J: TRBJ2-1
V: TRBV6-1
CDR3: CASSVTSGGGNEQFF
DNA: TGTGCCAGCAGCGTCACTAGCGGGGGTGGTAATGAGCAGTTCTTC

D: NA
size: NA
J: TRBJ2-7
V: TRBV25-1
CDR3: CASSDVQGMGEQYF
DNA: TGTGCCAGCAGTGACGTGCAGGGGATGGGCGAGCAGTACTTC

D: NA
size: few
J: TRBJ1-2
V: TRBV7-2
CDR3: CASSQGQFYGYTF
DNA: TGTGCCAGCAGCCAAGGACAGTTCTATGGCTACACCTTC

D: NA
size: NA
J: TRBJ2-7
V: TRBV28
CDR3: CASSLSDIGGYEQYF
DNA: TGTGCCAGCAGTTTATCCGATATAGGGGGCTACGAGCAGTACTTC

D: NA
size: NA
J: TRBJ2-3
V: TRBV28
CDR3: CASSLPGGGGLTDTQYF
DNA: TGTGCCAGCAGTCTCCCCGGGGGAGGGGGGCTCACAGATACGCAGTATTTT

D: NA
size: few
J: TRBJ2-6
V: TRBV5-1
CDR3: CASSRDFSGANVLTF
DNA: TGCGCCAGCAGCCGGGACTTCTCTGGGGCCAACGTCCTGACTTTC

D: NA
size: NA
J: TRBJ2-2
V: TRBV6-5
CDR3: CASSSAGELFF
DNA: TGTGCCAGCAGTTCTGCCGGGGAGCTGTTTTTT

D: NA
size: few
J: TRBJ2-4
V: TRBV5-6
CDR3: CASRRGVGFQYF
DNA: TGTGCCAGCAGGCGCGGGGTTGGGTTTCAGTACTTC

D: NA
size: NA
J: TRBJ2-7
V: TRBV30
CDR3: CAWGRGGTSQYF
DNA: TGTGCCTGGGGTCGTGGGGGGACAAGTCAGTACTTC

D: TRBD1
size: few
J: TRBJ2-7
V: TRBV27
CDR3: CASSPFGQGVYEQYF
DNA: TGTGCCAGCAGTCCTTTTGGACAGGGGGTATACGAGCAGTACTTC

D: NA
size: few
J: TRBJ1-2
V: TRBV27
CDR3: CASSFAGSGYTF
DNA: TGTGCCAGCAGTTTTGCGGGGTCCGGCTACACCTTC

D: TRBD2
size: few
J: TRBJ2-1
V: TRBV7-9
CDR3: CASTPRTSLNEQFF
DNA: TGTGCCAGCACCCCCCGGACTAGCTTAAATGAGCAGTTCTTC

D: NA
size: few
J: TRBJ2-3
V: TRBV18
CDR3: CASSYRESETDTQYF
DNA: TGTGCCAGCTCGTACAGGGAGAGCGAAACAGATACGCAGTATTTT

D: NA
size: NA
J: TRBJ2-1
V: TRBV6-6
CDR3: CASRGSYNEQFF
DNA: TGTGCCAGCAGGGGCTCCTACAATGAGCAGTTCTTC

D: NA
size: NA
J: TRBJ2-2
V: TRBV10-1
CDR3: CATSRQAGELFF
DNA: TGCGCCACCAGTCGACAGGCCGGGGAGCTGTTTTTT

D: NA
size: few
J: TRBJ1-2
V: TRBV4-2
CDR3: CASSQDTHRGSSHGYTF
DNA: TGTGCCAGCAGCCAAGATACACACCGGGGTTCGAGCCATGGCTACACCTTC

D: NA
size: few
J: TRBJ2-2
V: TRBV7-7
CDR3: CASSLGQVDTGELFF
DNA: TGTGCTAGCAGCTTAGGGCAGGTGGACACCGGGGAGCTGTTTTTT